This paragraph covers one T cell receptor beta chain sequence. Antigen unknown. This entry is derived from a study of cytomegalovirus exposure and HLA in healthy donors. General observations from the study: Apart from CMV serostatus, no immune exposure information was available. Relative to the approximately 700-donor mean, N-insertions were reportedly fewer in an Asian-associated ancestry cluster in a later analysis. TRBV6-2, TRBV6-3 and some other V segments were excluded as indistinguishable. Among TCR beta chains, those listed as cytomegalovirus-associated numbered over 150.

V dropped 7 bases and J dropped 3; count of bases not matched to a gene: 10. This CDR3 region has 15 residues. In germline, CDR1 is MNHNS, CDR2 SASEGT. PCR used 60 Vbeta primers and 13 Jbeta primers. The protocol was immunoSEQ multiplex PCR, while the TCRdb copy is restricted to in-frame clones and leaves out a portion. The sample contains about 190,000 clones, around 85% of which appear only once. Input material: PBMCs. The sequence was collected from a man aged 50-59 years in good health and CMV-seronegative. The rearrangement links TRBV6-1 to TRBJ1-1, with TRBD1 identical over 8 bases. The CDR3: CASTLSSTGDTEAFF. CDR3 sequence (DNA): TGTGCCAGCACCCTCTCGTCGACAGGGGACACTGAAGCTTTCTTT.